The 21 T cell receptor beta chains below all came from one sample that was sequenced in a study of identical twins. TCRdb passed the 5' RACE reads through MiXCR, listing each CDR3 protein once. The sample includes roughly 770,000 distinct CDR3 sequences, approximately 18% of them seen just once. These data were likewise used in another study, on T cells expressing NK-cell markers.

Material for sequencing was PBMCs. These receptors were collected from a woman aged 18-29 years in good health.

This sequence joins TRBV12-5 and TRBJ2-1; maybe TRBD2 (6 bases). V lost 2 bases and J 6 bases, leaving 14 bases between the germline ends. The CDR3 is 15 amino acids. CDR1 is LGHNT, CDR2 FRNRAP, per germline. The CDR3 coding sequence is TGTGCTAGTGGTTTGATATATAGGGAGGCCAATGAGCAGTTCTTC. Translating gives CASGLIYREANEQFF.

This clonotype was observed a handful of times. This CDR3 is CASTVSNGELFF. CDR3 nucleotide sequence: TGTGCCAGCACAGTTTCGAACGGGGAGCTGTTTTTT. V is TRBV2 and J is TRBJ2-2; D is undetermined. The CDR3 is 12 residues long. The V end lost 7 bases, the J end lost 7 bases, and 10 bases lay between the germline ends. Germline loops: CDR1 SNHLY, CDR2 FYNNEI.

In its sample, this clonotype was seen many times. This chain uses TRBV12-3 or TRBV12-4 with TRBJ2-1, with D hard to call. The ends were cut back, 4 bases at V and 2 bases at J, with 9 bases in the middle. CDR3 size: 14 residues. The CDR3 DNA is TGTGCCAGCAGTTGGGGTAGCCCCTACAATGAGCAGTTCTTC. Protein product: CASSWGSPYNEQFF.

V gene TRBV7-2 combines with J gene TRBJ2-1; D not certain. The CDR3 has 14 amino acids. Germline V gene sequence: CDR1 SGHTA, CDR2 FQGNSA. Trimming left V 6 bases short and J 2 bases short, with 11 bases between. The CDR3, as DNA: TGTGCCAGCAGGTCGGTATTGACCTACAATGAGCAGTTCTTC. Residues: CASRSVLTYNEQFF.

The chain has TRBV12-3 or TRBV12-4 and TRBJ1-1; tentative D call: TRBD1 (6 bases). The length of the CDR3 is 16 residues. Between the trimmed V and J ends, which lost 3 bases and 4 bases, there was a span of 18 bases. CDR3 nucleotide sequence: TGTGCCAGCAGTTTGGGGGGCCGCAGGGGAGGCACTGAAGCTTTCTTT. This codes for CASSLGGRRGGTEAFF.

This clonotype was picked up a small number of times. The chain is built from TRBV20-1 and TRBJ1-1, with 7 positions matching TRBD1. This CDR3 spans 13 amino acids. The V gene's germline CDR1 is DFQATT and CDR2 SNEGSKA (reference sequence). In DNA, the CDR3 is TGCAGGGTACCCGGGACAGCCGGGAATGGAGCTTTCTTT. Translated, it gives CRVPGTAGNGAFF.

As DNA, the CDR3 is TGTGCCAGCAGCGTAGCGGGGGGAAACACCGGGGAGCTGTTTTTT. Translation: CASSVAGGNTGELFF. V and J are TRBV9 and TRBJ2-2; 7 nucleotides align to TRBD2. Trimming cost V 0 bases and J 2 bases; bases outside gene matches: 1. The CDR3 runs to 15 residues. Germline V CDR1 and CDR2: SGDLS, YYNGEE.

The genes are TRBV19 and TRBJ2-1; no definite D call. The CDR3 runs to 13 residues. CDR1 is LNHDA, CDR2 SQIVND, per germline (reference sequence). V was trimmed by 3 bases and J by 6 bases, leaving 9 bases between them. The CDR3 DNA follows: TGTGCCAGTAGTATGGTCGGAGCCAATGAGCAGTTCTTC. This translates into CASSMVGANEQFF.

The V and J genes are TRBV12-3 or TRBV12-4 and TRBJ2-5; possibly TRBD2 for D (6 bases). The V end lost 3 bases, the J end lost 5 bases, and 10 bases lay between the germline ends. The CDR3 is 13 residues long. CDR3: CASSLDYRETQYF. The DNA for the CDR3 is TGTGCCAGCAGTTTGGACTATAGGGAGACCCAGTACTTC.

The chain combines TRBV25-1 with TRBJ1-2, with TRBD1 matching 8 bases. The V gene's germline CDR1 is MGHDK and CDR2 SYGVNS. The V segment lost 10 bases and the J segment 13 bases; nucleotides outside the gene matches: 11. The CDR3 runs 11 residues. CDR3: CATGRTGRVTF. For the CDR3, the DNA is TGTGCCACAGGAAGGACAGGGCGAGTCACCTTC.

The sample holds a few counts of this clonotype. V gene TRBV29-1 combines with J gene TRBJ2-7; no firm D call. This CDR3 has 12 residues. CDR1 SQVTM and CDR2 ANQGSEA come from the germline V gene. The ends were cut back, 3 bases at V and 3 bases at J, with 9 bases in the middle. DNA for the CDR3: TGCAGCGTTGAGGTTAATAGCTACGAGCAGTACTTC. It codes for CSVEVNSYEQYF.

This chain uses TRBV20-1 with TRBJ1-6; 7 bases map to TRBD1. CDR1 is DFQATT and CDR2 is SNEGSKA in the germline V gene (reference sequence). The CDR3 is made up of 14 amino acids. The junction had 9 bases not matched to a gene; V was cut back by 6 bases and J by 7 bases. For the CDR3, the DNA is TGCAGTGCAACGGGACAGAAAGTAAATTCACCCCTCCACTTT. The encoded protein is CSATGQKVNSPLHF.

V and J are TRBV29-1 and TRBJ2-3, with 9 bases aligning to TRBD2. The CDR3 spans 15 residues. The trim removed 1 base at V and 0 bases at J, leaving 2 bases unmatched. CDR1 is SQVTM, CDR2 ANQGSEA, per germline. CDR3 sequence (DNA): TGCAGCGTTGAAGCAACTAGCGGGAGCACAGATACGCAGTATTTT. Its protein is CSVEATSGSTDTQYF.

This clonotype was counted only a few times. This chain connects TRBV4-1 to TRBJ2-1; a possible D gene is TRBD2 (6 bases). CDR3 size: 18 residues. With 0 bases removed from V and 3 bases from J, the gap between germline ends came to 18 bases. Germline CDR1 reads MGHRA; CDR2 reads YSYEKL. CDR3 region: CASSQETSPGVDYNEQFF. As DNA, the CDR3 is TGCGCCAGCAGCCAAGAAACTAGCCCGGGAGTAGACTACAATGAGCAGTTCTTC.

This clonotype was observed a few times. The chain combines TRBV10-3 with TRBJ2-1, with 8 bases matching TRBD2. With V trimmed by 6 bases and J by 3 bases, 4 bases remained unmatched. This CDR3 comprises 14 residues. Looked up from germline, CDR1 is ENHRY and CDR2 is SYGVKD. CDR3 in amino acids: CAISERESYNEQFF. The CDR3 DNA is TGTGCCATCAGCGAGCGGGAGAGCTACAATGAGCAGTTCTTC.

In its sample, this clonotype was seen many times. The rearrangement links TRBV12-3 or TRBV12-4 to TRBJ1-1; 7 bases map to TRBD1. V lost 4 bases, J lost 4 bases, and 12 bases stayed unmatched. The CDR3 runs to 16 residues. In DNA, the CDR3 is TGTGCCAGCAGTTCCTCTCGACAGGGCAGGAGCACTGAAGCTTTCTTT. It specifies CASSSSRQGRSTEAFF.

The chain is built from TRBV18 and TRBJ1-1, with D unclear. There are 12 residues in the CDR3. V was clipped by 1 base and J by 4 bases, with 4 bases between them. Germline lookup yields CDR1 KGHSH and CDR2 LQKENI. CDR3 DNA sequence: TGTGCCAGCTCACCACGCTCCACTGAAGCTTTCTTT. This gives the protein CASSPRSTEAFF.

This clonotype was counted at least ten times. This chain connects TRBV27 to TRBJ1-6; D gene unclear. V gave up 6 bases and J gave up 8 bases, with 14 bases separating them. Germline CDR1 and CDR2: MNHEY and SMNVEV (reference sequence). This CDR3 contains 14 residues. The CDR3 here is CASSPTVTYSPLHF. The DNA of the CDR3 is TGTGCCAGCAGCCCTACAGTTACCTATTCACCCCTCCACTTT.

This clonotype was detected only once. The J gene is TRBJ1-2, the V gene TRBV29-1; no definite D call. Germline values: CDR1 SQVTM, CDR2 ANQGSEA. This CDR3 spans 9 amino acids. Trimming left V 4 bases short and J 7 bases short, with 4 bases between. CDR3 region: CSVASGYTF. In DNA form, the CDR3 reads TGCAGCGTTGCCAGTGGCTACACCTTC. Full variable domain (rest looked up from reference TRBV29-1 and TRBJ1-2): SAVISQKPSRDICQRGTSLTIQCQVDSQVTMMFWYRQQPGQSLTLIATANQGSEATYESGFVIDKFPISRPNLTFSTLTVSNMSPEDSSIYLCSVASGYTFGSGTRLTVV.

This CDR3 is CASSPTGGLEDTQYF. The CDR3 nucleotides read TGTGCCAGCAGCCCAACCGGGGGGCTCGAAGATACGCAGTATTTT. The V gene is TRBV5-4, the J gene TRBJ2-3, with a weak D call TRBD2 (7 bases). The CDR3 totals 15 residues. CDR1 and CDR2 (germline): SGHNT, YYREEE (reference sequence). Trimming pared 4 bases from V and 5 bases from J, leaving 17 bases between.

This clonotype came up many times. The chain carries TRBV7-2 and TRBJ1-1; tentatively, D is TRBD1 (5 bases). Trimming cost V 3 bases and J 6 bases, with 11 bases left between them. The CDR3 is 13 residues long. Germline V CDR1 and CDR2: SGHTA, FQGNSA. In DNA form, the CDR3 reads TGTGCCAGCAGCTTGCAGGGTAGACCTGAAGCTTTCTTT. Amino acid sequence: CASSLQGRPEAFF. The complete variable domain, with remaining parts taken from reference TRBV7-2 and TRBJ1-1, reads GAGVSQSPSNKVTEKGKDVELRCDPISGHTALYWYRQSLGQGLEFLIYFQGNSAPDKSGLPSDRFSAERTGGSVSTLTIQRTQQEDSAVYLCASSLQGRPEAFFGQGTRLTVV.